This T cell receptor beta chain was recorded in a study of T cells in Graves' hyperthyroidism and ophthalmopathy (dated by TCRdb to the late 2010s). The study in broad terms: To identify distinguishing TCR V-J signatures, a discovery cohort of 100 or so patients was used, comprising 43 with Graves' ophthalmopathy and around 57 with stable Graves' hyperthyroidism. Prospective prediction of ophthalmopathy was tested in an independent validation cohort consisting of about 19 hyperthyroidism patients and some 17 patients who later progressed to ophthalmopathy. After sampling, hyperthyroidism patients received methimazole starting at 30 mg daily, and ophthalmopathy patients received high-dose intravenous methylprednisolone. In addition, the study compared T-cell repertoires in thyroid tissue and in blood from 6 or 7 Graves' hyperthyroidism patients. The approximately 100 discovery patients were randomly split 7:3 into training and test sets. TCR Vbeta CDR3 sequencing of some 140 peripheral blood samples (over 40 ophthalmopathy, about 80 hyperthyroidism and approximately 17 progressor patients) is reported in the paper.

This clonotype was detected ten times or more. The specificity of this receptor is unknown. Base quality data are lacking; no much larger clone is found one base away. The paper as a whole reports these results and caveats: A 13 V-J signature model separated ophthalmopathy from stable hyperthyroidism, with 87.88% sensitivity and just under 84% specificity in cross-validation and 80%/75% in testing. Most expanded thyroid clonotypes (frequency above 0.001) were also found in blood, which suggests that blood repertoires may mirror thyroid immune responses. Sample size was not statistically predetermined, and blinding of investigators to group allocation was not performed. In validation, the model predicted progression to ophthalmopathy a median of 6.5 months before onset, with over 60% sensitivity and nearly 75% specificity.

Taken from the germline V gene, the CDR1 and CDR2 loops are SGHDT and YYEEEE. The CDR3 measures 13 amino acids from cysteine to phenylalanine. Only the CDR3 part of the read is kept: 39 bases, read in frame from the first base. V gives up 4 bases and J gives up 2 bases, and the segment between their germline ends measures 10 bases. Patients with uncontrolled infections, other autoimmune diseases, pregnancy or lactation were excluded. Diagnoses were based on clinical symptoms, serum thyroxine and TRAb, thyroid ultrasound and orbital computed tomography. Total RNA was extracted with Trizol reagent, and quality was checked on an Agilent 2100 Bioanalyzer. Amplification of TCR beta CDR3 regions was carried out from RNA transcripts. The first round of RT-PCR for the TCR CDR3 was performed with the HTBI primer set and the Qiagen OneStep RT-PCR kit. A second multiplex PCR round built the libraries, followed by size selection and purification. Paired-end sequencing of the libraries was performed with 100 bp reads on an Illumina HiSeq2000. Per the original workflow: SOAPnuke was used to process the raw data, with reads discarded if the reads contained adapters or uncalled bases, had a mean Phred below 15, or lacked an exact constant-primer or identifier match. COPE v1.2.5 was used to merge high-quality paired reads, and clonotypes were defined as unique nucleotide sequences. MiTCR v1.1 was used to align clonotypes to the IMGT TRBV, TRBD and TRBJ reference segments. Analysis was restricted to V-J combinations with a frequency above 0.0001, which covered approximately 99% of repertoires. A TCS score was defined as the ratio between F50 (clonal expansion) and ExV (chaos), using BLOSUM62-based TCRdist between CDR3 peptides within each V-J. Welch's t-statistics and random forest reduced roughly 540 V-J features to 10 to 15, which were used in a naive Bayes classifier (R e1071). Thyroid-blood repertoire similarity was quantified with the Morisita-Horn index. TCRdb trimmed public reads at Q25 via fastp, called clones via MiXCR and kept in-frame beta chains. One record per CDR3 amino acid sequence lists the most common genes and DNA. The V and J calls shown here were made by TCRdb, not taken from the authors' results. The sample table records about 570,000 distinct CDR3 sequences; around 46% of these occur just once. In total, the top ten clones hold around 17% of the sample.

The chain links TRBV5-6 with TRBJ2-7; the D gene is unclear. This receptor was identified in an adult woman with Graves' disease, either hyperthyroidism or ophthalmopathy (not recorded which). The specimen was peripheral blood or thyroid tissue (not recorded which). The nucleotides read TGTGCCAGCAGCCAAGACCGGACCTACGAGCAGTACTTC. It encodes CASSQDRTYEQYF.